A selection of T cell receptor beta chains follows, all from one sample in a study of blood T cells in healthy people across ages. Each CDR3 protein gets one entry after TCRdb re-called the 5' RACE reads with MiXCR. The sample lists around 1,900,000 distinct CDR3 sequences, more than 35% occurring once. Sequenced: blood. These receptors were taken from a human donor in good health. Each CDR3 is given with its conserved first and last residue. Fields, in order: CDR3 protein, CDR3 DNA, D gene, J gene, V gene, clone size. D genes are given only for firm matches. Clone size appears in some rows only: once, few, many, or a class for an expanded clone.

CDR3: CASSQVTGKYEQYF; DNA: TGCGCCAGCAGCCAAGTGACAGGGAAATACGAGCAGTACTTC; D: TRBD1; J: TRBJ2-7; V: TRBV4-1; size: .
CDR3: CASSSFQRYNEQFF; DNA: TGTGCCAGCAGCTCCTTTCAACGCTACAATGAGCAGTTCTTC; D: .; J: TRBJ2-1; V: TRBV7-2; size: .
CDR3: CASSLRGYGDQETQYF; DNA: TGCGCCAGCAGCTTGAGGGGCTACGGGGACCAAGAGACCCAGTACTTC; D: .; J: TRBJ2-5; V: TRBV5-1; size: .
CDR3: CSATRGRVNTEAFF; DNA: TGCAGCGCTACTCGCGGGAGAGTGAACACTGAAGCTTTCTTT; D: .; J: TRBJ1-1; V: TRBV29-1; size: few
CDR3: CASSLVGGGLDIQYF; DNA: TGTGCCAGCAGTTTAGTAGGGGGCGGATTGGACATTCAGTACTTC; D: TRBD1; J: TRBJ2-4; V: TRBV12-3/TRBV12-4; size: .
CDR3: CASSFDPSGGAGWNEQFF; DNA: TGTGCCAGCAGTTTCGATCCTAGCGGGGGGGCAGGATGGAATGAGCAGTTCTTC; D: TRBD2; J: TRBJ2-1; V: TRBV28; size: few
CDR3: CASSSVLAGDSYEQYF; DNA: TGTGCCAGCAGTTCCGTATTAGCGGGTGACTCCTACGAGCAGTACTTC; D: TRBD2; J: TRBJ2-7; V: TRBV28; size: few
CDR3: CASSAPSGGPYNEQFF; DNA: TGTGCCAGCAGCGCACCTAGCGGGGGCCCCTACAATGAGCAGTTCTTC; D: TRBD2; J: TRBJ2-1; V: TRBV9; size: .
CDR3: CASSPNRGDLNYGYTF; DNA: TGTGCCAGCTCACCTAATAGGGGAGACCTTAACTATGGCTACACCTTC; D: .; J: TRBJ1-2; V: TRBV18; size: .
CDR3: CSARVSDRVWAYNEQFF; DNA: TGCAGTGCTAGAGTGTCGGACAGGGTTTGGGCCTACAATGAGCAGTTCTTC; D: TRBD1; J: TRBJ2-1; V: TRBV20-1; size: .
CDR3: CASSLAGGITDTQYF; DNA: TGTGCCAGCAGCTTAGCGGGGGGGATCACAGATACGCAGTATTTT; D: TRBD2; J: TRBJ2-3; V: TRBV11-2; size: many
CDR3: CASSRTGGRYNEQFF; DNA: TGTGCCAGCAGCCGGACAGGGGGCCGGTACAATGAGCAGTTCTTC; D: TRBD1; J: TRBJ2-1; V: TRBV7-2; size: few
CDR3: CASSYSTGVNEQFF; DNA: TGTGCCAGCAGTTACTCCACAGGGGTCAATGAGCAGTTCTTC; D: TRBD1; J: TRBJ2-1; V: TRBV6-5; size: .
CDR3: CASFGDRAGGGYGYTF; DNA: TGCGCCAGCTTCGGGGACAGGGCTGGCGGTGGCTATGGCTACACCTTC; D: TRBD1; J: TRBJ1-2; V: TRBV5-1; size: .
CDR3: CSVGVTRTGQPQHF; DNA: TGCAGCGTTGGCGTCACCAGAACGGGGCAGCCCCAGCATTTT; D: .; J: TRBJ1-5; V: TRBV29-1; size: .